The entry below gives a single TCR beta chain sequence along with its context. This clone occurred a few times. Its antigen remains unidentified. Base qualities are missing; no much larger clone stands one base away. Libraries were constructed by the immunoSEQ multiplex PCR assay. In its TCRdb copy, this immuneACCESS table keeps in-frame sequences only and misses some clones. Where compared with another copy, unresolved V genes explain less than half of these, and the others have no known cause. The sample includes around 80,000 clones, with 75% to 90% observed a single time. Under 0.5% of the sample rests with the top ten. V lost 6 bases and J lost 1 base; the stretch between them is 9 bases long. In the germline V gene, CDR1 corresponds to MNHEY and CDR2 to SVGAGI. From its cysteine to its phenylalanine, the CDR3 spans 13 amino acids. Of all the DNA, just the CDR3 is kept, 39 bases in frame from base 1.

These data are taken from a study of technical replicates of blood from a handful of donors (dated by TCRdb to 2017 to 2019). The chain employs TRBV6-5 and TRBJ1-1; the D gene is possibly TRBD1, with 5 bases matching. The receptor's source is a human donor in good health. Sequenced input: T cells isolated from PBMCs. The DNA sequence reads TGTGCCAGCAGGGATACAGGGAACACTGAAGCTTTCTTT. Its product reads: CASRDTGNTEAFF.